The subject of this entry is one TCR beta chain. Methods used by the authors: Estimation of nucleated cell counts was performed using reference gene primer amplification. The assay was immunoSEQ multiplex PCR, and TCRdb's table has in-frame clones only and misses some. Clonal size and the V and J genes are those of that table, whereas D and trimming came from the DNA. The sample has 50,000 or so clones, roughly 90% seen once. Germline-derived CDR1 and CDR2 are LGHDT and YNNKEL (reference sequence). The CDR3 loop spans 17 amino acids. Trimming took 3 bases from V and 2 from J; bases not matched to a gene: 6. This sample is drawn from a study of blood T cell repertoires in COVID-19. Background on the study: The samples span acute and convalescent COVID-19 from the United States, Italy and Spain. Sources were T cells, B-cell-depleted T cells, or PBMCs; the material itself was cDNA or gDNA.

The chain is built from TRBV3-1 (or the pseudogene TRBV3-2) and TRBJ2-3, with 12 bases fitting TRBD2. Source material: peripheral blood. This clonotype was obtained from a woman of 80 years or more with acute or convalescent COVID-19. The CDR3 bases are TGTGCCAGCAGCCATCCCCGGACTAGCGGGGCCACAGATACGCAGTATTTT. Its translation: CASSHPRTSGATDTQYF.